This T cell receptor beta chain was recorded in a study of cytomegalovirus exposure and HLA in healthy donors. Across the whole study: Within an early data release were about 85 million unique TCRs drawn from HLA-typed donors.

About this clone itself: The target antigen is unknown. One end of the junction does not line up with germline, which may come from a read error.

The germline CDR1 and CDR2 sequences are SEHNR and FQNEAQ (reference sequence). This CDR3 has 16 residues. Findings and caveats of the study: What a later analysis showed was that several of the most significant clusters appeared linked to common viral pathogens. TCR beta V- and J-gene trimming was later associated with a missense DCLRE1C variant. Reportedly, diagnosis of cytomegalovirus status by the classifier showed high specificity and sensitivity.

13 Jbeta primers and 60 Vbeta primers were used for the PCR. Sequencing was performed with immunoSEQ multiplex PCR; in TCRdb, only in-frame clones are kept and a portion is missing. This sample has 150,000 to 200,000 clones, with around 70% found just once. The chain recombines TRBV7-9 with TRBJ2-6, with D maybe TRBD1 (6 bases). The sample taken for sequencing was PBMCs. The clonotype comes from a man aged 18 to 29 in good health and CMV-seropositive. CDR3 DNA sequence: TGTTCCAGCAGCTCCATAGCAGGGGCTGGGGCCAACGTCCTGACTTTC. Its translation is CSSSSIAGAGANVLTF. Supplemented by reference TRBV7-9 and TRBJ2-6, the full variable domain reads DTGVSQNPRHKITKRGQNVTFRCDPISEHNRLYWYRQTLGQGPEFLTYFQNEAQLEKSRLLSDRFSAERPKGSFSTLEIQRTEQGDSAMYLCSSSSIAGAGANVLTFGAGSRLTVL.